This section outlines one T cell receptor beta chain sequence together with its context. In the source study's methods: Amplifying reference gene primers gave estimates of nucleated cell counts. TCRdb keeps only in-frame clones here, not all; method: immunoSEQ multiplex PCR. V, J and clone size were drawn from that table, and D and trimming were deduced from the DNA. The sample has approximately 76,000 clones, 75% to 85% seen once. CDR3 size: 16 residues. Per germline, CDR1 MNHNS and CDR2 SASEGT. After removal of 2 bases from V and 9 bases from J, the junction contained 6 bases not matched to a gene. This entry is derived from a study of blood T cell repertoires in COVID-19. The wider study: Samples came from the United States, Italy and Spain, spanning acute and convalescent COVID-19. PBMCs, B-cell-depleted T cells, or T cells were the source of the cDNA or gDNA that made up the material.

This receptor was obtained from a woman aged 60-75 years with acute or convalescent COVID-19. The chain joins TRBV6-1 to TRBJ1-6, with TRBD1 identical over 11 bases. The material sequenced was peripheral blood. The chain's CDR3 is CASSELAGTGGSPLHF. The CDR3 nucleotides are TGTGCCAGCAGTGAACTTGCCGGGACAGGGGGTTCACCCCTCCACTTT.